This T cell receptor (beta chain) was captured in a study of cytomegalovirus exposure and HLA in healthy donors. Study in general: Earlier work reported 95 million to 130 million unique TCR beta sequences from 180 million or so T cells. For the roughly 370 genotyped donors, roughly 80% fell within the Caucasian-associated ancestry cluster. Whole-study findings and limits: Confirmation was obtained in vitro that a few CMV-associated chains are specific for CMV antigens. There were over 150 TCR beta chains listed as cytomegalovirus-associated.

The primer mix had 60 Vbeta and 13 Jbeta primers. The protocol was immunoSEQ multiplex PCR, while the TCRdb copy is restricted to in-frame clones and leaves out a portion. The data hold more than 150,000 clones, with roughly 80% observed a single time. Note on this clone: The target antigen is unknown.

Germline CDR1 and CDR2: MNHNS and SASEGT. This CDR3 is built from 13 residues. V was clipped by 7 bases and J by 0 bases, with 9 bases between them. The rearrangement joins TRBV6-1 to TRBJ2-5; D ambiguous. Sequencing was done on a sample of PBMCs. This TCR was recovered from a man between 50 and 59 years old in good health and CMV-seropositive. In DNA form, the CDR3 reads TGTGCCAGCAAAACAGAGTACCAAGAGACCCAGTACTTC. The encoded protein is CASKTEYQETQYF.